These T cell receptor beta chains were read from a single sample in a study of blood T cells in healthy people across ages. TCRdb re-analysed the 5' RACE reads in MiXCR, keeping a single row per CDR3 protein. The repertoire holds around 800,000 distinct CDR3 sequences, with around a quarter as singletons. This sample was also put to use in a study of T cells of mothers and their children.

Sequenced material: blood. These receptors came from a boy younger than 18 in good health. The CDR3 runs from the conserved cysteine through the conserved F or W. A D gene is named only where the DNA matches it firmly. Some rows mark clone size as missing; the rest say once, few, many or name a class of expanded clone.

D	V	J	size	DNA	CDR3
.	TRBV29-1	TRBJ1-3	.	TGCAGCGTGGACGTTGGAAACACCACATATTTT	CSVDVGNTTYF
.	TRBV18	TRBJ2-5	.	TGTGCCAGCTCACCGGACCACCAAGAGACCCAGTGCTTC	CASSPDHQETQCF
.	TRBV3-1	TRBJ2-7	few	TGTGCCAGCAGCCCATACATCAGCTCCTACGAGCAGTACTTC	CASSPYISSYEQYF
.	TRBV19	TRBJ1-2	few	TGTGCCAGTAGTATAGATCACGGACAGAACTATGGCTACACCTTC	CASSIDHGQNYGYTF
TRBD2	TRBV27	TRBJ2-1	once	TGTGCCAGCAGTTTATACACTAGCGGGGTGACCTACAATGAGCAGTTCTTC	CASSLYTSGVTYNEQFF
.	TRBV18	TRBJ2-1	few	TGTGCCAGCTCACCTAGTGGTGAGCAGTTCTTC	CASSPSGEQFF
TRBD2	TRBV6-1	TRBJ2-1	few	TGTGCCAGCAGCTCCAGGACTAGCGGGGGGAGCTCCTACAACGAGCAGTTCTTC	CASSSRTSGGSSYNEQFF
TRBD1	TRBV24-1	TRBJ2-2	few	TGTGCCACCAGTGATTTTCAGGGGGCCCCGAACACCGGGGAGCTGTTTTTT	CATSDFQGAPNTGELFF
.	TRBV10-3	TRBJ2-7	.	TGTGCCATCAGTGAGTCGGGGACGGAGCGTTCCTACGAGCAGTACTTC	CAISESGTERSYEQYF
TRBD2	TRBV29-1	TRBJ2-7	few	TGCAGCGTTGATGGCGGGACTATCTACTCCTACGAGCAGTACTTC	CSVDGGTIYSYEQYF
.	TRBV3-1	TRBJ1-2	.	TGTGCCAGCAGCCAACCACAGGGTCACTATGGCTACACCTTC	CASSQPQGHYGYTF
.	TRBV3-1	TRBJ1-5	many	TGTGCCAGCAGCCCGACGGACAGCCTCAATCAGCCCCAGCATTTT	CASSPTDSLNQPQHF
.	TRBV5-1	TRBJ2-3	.	TGCGCCAGCAGCTTGGAACTAGCAACGAGCACAGATACGCAGTATTTT	CASSLELATSTDTQYF
.	TRBV7-2	TRBJ1-6	few	TGTGCCAGCAGCTTAATTCATAATTCACCCCTCCACTTT	CASSLIHNSPLHF
TRBD1	TRBV6-5	TRBJ2-7	few	TGTGCCAGCACCCCTTCGGGACAGGGGGCCTCCGAGCAGTACTTC	CASTPSGQGASEQYF
.	TRBV5-1	TRBJ1-2	.	TGCGCCAGCAGCTTGGCGCGGGGCTCCTATGGCTACACCTTC	CASSLARGSYGYTF
.	TRBV2	TRBJ2-7	.	TGTGCCAGCAGTTTTTTTGGGCGTACGCCCCTTACACCCTTCTTC	CASSFFGRTPLTPFF
TRBD1	TRBV12-3/TRBV12-4	TRBJ2-2	.	TGTGCCAGCAGTTTGGAGAGGGGGCTTCGGAAGGACACCGGGGAGCTGTTTTTT	CASSLERGLRKDTGELFF
.	TRBV7-3	TRBJ1-1	.	TGTGCCAGCAGCTTAAATGCGGGAGGGCGGGAAGATGAAGCTTTCTTT	CASSLNAGGREDEAFF
.	TRBV29-1	TRBJ1-5	few	TGCAGCGTTGAAGGGGTACTGGGTATGAGCAATCAGCCCCAGCATTTT	CSVEGVLGMSNQPQHF
.	TRBV7-3	TRBJ1-1	.	TGTGCCAGTAGCCCGGGGTCCGGAAACACTGAAGCTTTCTTT	CASSPGSGNTEAFF
TRBD1	TRBV3-1	TRBJ2-4	.	TGTGCCAGCAGCCAAGATGACAGGGGGAAAGACATTCAGTACTTC	CASSQDDRGKDIQYF
TRBD2	TRBV27	TRBJ2-7	.	TGTGCCAGCAGTTCCCCAAGCGGGGGAACCTCCTACGAGCAGTACTTC	CASSSPSGGTSYEQYF
.	TRBV11-2	TRBJ2-7	.	TGTGCCAGCAGCTTGTACAGGACCACCTACGAGCAGTACTTC	CASSLYRTTYEQYF
TRBD1	TRBV10-3	TRBJ2-3	.	TGTGCCATCAGTGAGCTAAGCCGGGACAGGGGAGTTTTTAGCACAGATACGCAGTATTTT	CAISELSRDRGVFSTDTQYF
.	TRBV14	TRBJ1-1	once	TGTGCCAGCAGCCAAGGCCCGGGGTACGGGGGGAACACTGAAGCTTTCTTT	CASSQGPGYGGNTEAFF
.	TRBV28	TRBJ2-3	many	TGTGCCAGCAGTGCGGGGACAGATACGCAGTATTTT	CASSAGTDTQYF
.	TRBV29-1	TRBJ2-1	many	TGCAGCGCCGCGTGGGGCCCCTACAATGAGCAGTTCTTC	CSAAWGPYNEQFF
.	TRBV5-1	TRBJ1-6	once	TGCGCCAGCAGCTTGGCCTTAGGGGGAGCTCATTCACCCCTCCACTTT	CASSLALGGAHSPLHF
.	TRBV28	TRBJ2-7	.	TGTGCCAGCAGTTTACGGGGTGAGCAGTCCTTC	CASSLRGEQSF
TRBD2	TRBV28	TRBJ2-5	few	TGTGCCAGCAGTTTACCTAGACTAGCGGAGCAGACCCAGTACTTC	CASSLPRLAEQTQYF
.	TRBV5-1	TRBJ2-7	.	TGCGCCAGCAGCTTGGTATCCGCGGATTCCTCCTACGAGCAGTACTTC	CASSLVSADSSYEQYF